This TCR beta chain was captured in a study of identical twins. Study findings and constraints: Beta out-of-frame twin sharing showed a weaker excess.

TCRdb re-derived calls from the 5' RACE reads in MiXCR, one entry per CDR3 protein. The sample contains around 690,000 distinct CDR3 sequences, about 20% of which appear only once. Germline CDR1 reads DFQATT; CDR2 reads SNEGSKA (reference sequence). The CDR3 spans 15 residues. The V and J ends lost 7 bases and 9 bases respectively, with 22 bases between them. At least ten counts were recorded for this clonotype. Antigen specificity is unknown. These data also featured in a second study, about T cells expressing NK-cell markers. This second study notes: There remained a lack of clarity about HCMV specificity of expanded NKG2C+ T cell clones.

The material sequenced was PBMCs. The sequence came from a woman younger than 35 in good health. The gene calls are TRBV20-1 and TRBJ1-6; possible D gene TRBD1, 5 bases. DNA of the CDR3: TGCAGTGTGAGGGGCCGTGTCCCAGGAGGTTCACCCCTCCACTTT. Protein: CSVRGRVPGGSPLHF.